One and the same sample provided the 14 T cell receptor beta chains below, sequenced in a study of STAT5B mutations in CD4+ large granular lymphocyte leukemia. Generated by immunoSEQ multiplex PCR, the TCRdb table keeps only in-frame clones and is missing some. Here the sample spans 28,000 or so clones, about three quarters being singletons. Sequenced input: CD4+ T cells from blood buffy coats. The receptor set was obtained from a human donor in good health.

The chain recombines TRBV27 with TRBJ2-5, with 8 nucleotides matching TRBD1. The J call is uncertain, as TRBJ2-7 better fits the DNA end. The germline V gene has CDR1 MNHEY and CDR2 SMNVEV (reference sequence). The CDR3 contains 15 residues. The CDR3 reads CASSLSGTGIYEQYF. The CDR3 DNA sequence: TGTGCCAGCAGTTTATCCGGGACAGGTATCTACGAGCAGTACTTC.

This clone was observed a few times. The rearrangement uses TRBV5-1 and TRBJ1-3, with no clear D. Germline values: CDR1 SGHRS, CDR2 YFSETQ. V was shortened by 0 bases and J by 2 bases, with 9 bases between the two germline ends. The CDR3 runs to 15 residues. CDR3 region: CASSLEAGAGNTIYF. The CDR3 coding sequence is TGCGCCAGCAGCTTGGAGGCAGGTGCTGGAAACACCATATATTTT.

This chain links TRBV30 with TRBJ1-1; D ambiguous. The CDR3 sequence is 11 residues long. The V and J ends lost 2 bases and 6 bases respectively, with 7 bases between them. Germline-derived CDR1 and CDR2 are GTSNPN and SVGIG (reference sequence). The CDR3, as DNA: TGTGCCTGGAGTCTTGGCGCTGAAGCTTTCTTT. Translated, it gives CAWSLGAEAFF.

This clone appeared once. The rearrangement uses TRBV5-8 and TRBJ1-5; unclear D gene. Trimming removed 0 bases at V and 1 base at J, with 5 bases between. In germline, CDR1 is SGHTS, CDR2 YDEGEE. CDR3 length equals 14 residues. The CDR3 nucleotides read TGTGCCAGCAGCTTGGGCCCGAGCAATCAGCCCCAGCATTTT. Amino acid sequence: CASSLGPSNQPQHF.

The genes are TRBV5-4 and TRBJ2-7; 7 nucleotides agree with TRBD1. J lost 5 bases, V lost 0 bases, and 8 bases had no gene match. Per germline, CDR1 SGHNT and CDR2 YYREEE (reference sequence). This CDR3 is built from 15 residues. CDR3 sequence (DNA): TGTGCCAGCAGCTTGGAGTCAGGGGGATGGAACGAGCAGTACTTC. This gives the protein CASSLESGGWNEQYF.

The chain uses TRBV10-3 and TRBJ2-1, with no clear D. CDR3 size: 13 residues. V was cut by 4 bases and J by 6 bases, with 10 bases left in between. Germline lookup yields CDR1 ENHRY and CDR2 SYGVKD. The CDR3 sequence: CAISGRLSNEQFF. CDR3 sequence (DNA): TGTGCCATCAGTGGGAGACTTTCCAATGAGCAGTTCTTC.

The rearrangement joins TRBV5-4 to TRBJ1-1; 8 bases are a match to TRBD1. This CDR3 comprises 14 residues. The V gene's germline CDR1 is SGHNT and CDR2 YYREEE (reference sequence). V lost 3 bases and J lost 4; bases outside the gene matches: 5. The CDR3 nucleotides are TGTGCCAGCAGCTCGCAGGGGGCGCGCACTGAAGCTTTCTTT. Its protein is CASSSQGARTEAFF.

For the CDR3, the DNA is TGCGCCAGCAGCTGGGACGGAAATCAGCCCCAGCATTTT. Protein sequence: CASSWDGNQPQHF. The chain links TRBV5-1 to TRBJ1-5, with D perhaps matching TRBD1 (5 bases). Looked up from germline, CDR1 is SGHRS and CDR2 is YFSETQ. The CDR3 has 13 residues. V lost 3 bases, J lost 4 bases, and 8 bases lay in between.

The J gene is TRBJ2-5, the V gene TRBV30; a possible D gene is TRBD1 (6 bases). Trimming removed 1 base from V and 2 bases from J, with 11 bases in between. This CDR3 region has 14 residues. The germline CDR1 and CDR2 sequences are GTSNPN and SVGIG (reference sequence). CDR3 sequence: CAWSGQGRQETQYF. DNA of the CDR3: TGTGCCTGGAGTGGGCAGGGGCGGCAAGAGACCCAGTACTTC.

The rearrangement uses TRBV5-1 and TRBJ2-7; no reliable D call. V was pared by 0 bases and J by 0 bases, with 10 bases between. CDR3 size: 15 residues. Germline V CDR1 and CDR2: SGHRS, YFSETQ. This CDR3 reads CASSLGNEASYEQYF. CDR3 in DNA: TGCGCCAGCAGCTTGGGGAATGAAGCCTCCTACGAGCAGTACTTC.

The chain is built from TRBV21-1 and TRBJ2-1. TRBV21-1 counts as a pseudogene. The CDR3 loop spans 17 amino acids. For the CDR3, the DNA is TGTGCCAGCAGCAAAAAGGGAGACAGAGGGGCGGTCAATGAGCAGTTCTTC. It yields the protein CASSKKGDRGAVNEQFF.

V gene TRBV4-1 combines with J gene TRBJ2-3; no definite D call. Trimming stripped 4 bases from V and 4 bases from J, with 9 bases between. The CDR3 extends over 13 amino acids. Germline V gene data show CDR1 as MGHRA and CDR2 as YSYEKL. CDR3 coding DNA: TGCGCCAGCAGCCGCCACGACGCAGATACGCAGTATTTT. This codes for CASSRHDADTQYF.

The CDR3 reads CASSWGGAANPWSYTF. The DNA of the CDR3 is TGTGCCAGCAGCTGGGGTGGGGCCGCCAACCCGTGGAGCTACACCTTC. V and J are TRBV13 and TRBJ1-2; perhaps TRBD1 as D (5 bases). The V gene's germline CDR1 is PRHDT and CDR2 FYEKMQ (reference sequence). This CDR3 spans 16 amino acids. Trimming cost V 4 bases and J 9 bases, with 24 bases left between them.

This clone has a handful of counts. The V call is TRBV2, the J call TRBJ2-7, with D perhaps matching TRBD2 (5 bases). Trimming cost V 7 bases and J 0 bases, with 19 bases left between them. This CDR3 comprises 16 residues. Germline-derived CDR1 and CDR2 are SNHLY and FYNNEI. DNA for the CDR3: TGTGCCAGCACTCCGGGAATGACTCGGAGCTCCTACGAGCAGTACTTC. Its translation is CASTPGMTRSSYEQYF.